These 24 T cell receptor beta chains originate from one sample sequenced in a study of cytomegalovirus exposure and HLA in healthy donors. PCR was performed using 60 Vbeta and 13 Jbeta primers. Sequencing was performed with immunoSEQ multiplex PCR; in TCRdb, only in-frame clones are kept and a portion is missing. The table lists more than 150,000 clones, around 82% of them singletons. The sequenced sample was PBMCs. Receptor source: a boy aged 2 to 10 in good health and CMV-seronegative.

This clone was counted between two and nine times. The J gene is TRBJ1-1, the V gene TRBV30, with 9 bases fitting TRBD1. Germline V gene sequence: CDR1 GTSNPN, CDR2 SVGIG (reference sequence). The CDR3 runs 13 residues. Trimming took 1 base from V and 5 from J; bases not matched to a gene: 2. The CDR3 region is CAWSDRGPTEAFF. In nucleotides, the CDR3 is TGTGCCTGGAGTGACAGGGGGCCGACTGAAGCTTTCTTT.

The rearrangement joins TRBV6-1 to TRBJ2-7, with TRBD1 as a possible D gene (5 bases). The CDR3 is made up of 14 amino acids. Germline V gene sequence: CDR1 MNHNS, CDR2 SASEGT. Trimming left V 0 bases short and J 7 bases short, with 13 bases between. The CDR3 bases are TGTGCCAGCAGTGAAGCGGGGCTTGGATGGGAGCAGTACTTC. This codes for CASSEAGLGWEQYF.

The chain uses TRBV28 and TRBJ2-1; a possible D gene is TRBD2 (5 bases). V was clipped by 3 bases and J by 0 bases, with 15 bases between them. The CDR3 spans 17 residues. Germline CDR1 and CDR2: MDHEN and SYDVKM. CDR3 nucleotide sequence: TGTGCCAGCAGTTTTTCTCGCGGTGGGAGCTCCTACAATGAGCAGTTCTTC. This codes for CASSFSRGGSSYNEQFF.

The chain joins TRBV6-5 to TRBJ1-1; D gene ambiguous. Germline-derived CDR1 and CDR2 are MNHEY and SVGAGI. Trimming left V 2 bases short and J 1 base short, with 14 bases between. CDR3 length: 16 amino acids. The CDR3 bases are TGTGCCAGCAGTTACACCCCCAGCGCACAGAACACTGAAGCTTTCTTT. This sequence encodes CASSYTPSAQNTEAFF.

The V call is TRBV20-1, the J call TRBJ2-1; D ambiguous. The CDR3 has 10 amino acids. Germline V lookup: CDR1 DFQATT, CDR2 SNEGSKA (reference sequence). V lost 5 bases, J lost 9 bases, and 8 bases lay in between. The CDR3 here is CSAWQTEQFF. The CDR3 DNA is TGCAGTGCTTGGCAAACTGAGCAGTTCTTC.

The rearrangement joins TRBV11-3 to TRBJ2-7, with D possibly TRBD1 on 6 matching bases. Germline V gene data show CDR1 as SGHNT and CDR2 as YENEEA. V was clipped by 5 bases and J by 5 bases, with 13 bases between them. The CDR3 loop spans 13 amino acids. CDR3 in amino acids: CASSHGQRDEQYF. CDR3 in DNA: TGTGCCAGCAGCCACGGACAGAGGGACGAGCAGTACTTC.

Points on this clone: Other DNA sequences within the sample encode an identical CDR3. This rearrangement joins TRBV10-3 to TRBJ1-1, with 7 bases aligning to TRBD1. J was trimmed by 8 bases and V by 5 bases; bases with no gene match: 14. The CDR3 sequence is 15 residues long. Per the germline V gene, CDR1 is ENHRY and CDR2 is SYGVKD. In nucleotides, the CDR3 is TGTGCCATCAGTCTCTTTAACTCGACAGGGAGAGAAGCTTTCTTT. This sequence encodes CAISLFNSTGREAFF.

This clone was observed a single time. The V call is TRBV27, the J call TRBJ1-2; 9 nucleotides agree with TRBD1. CDR1 and CDR2 (germline): MNHEY, SMNVEV (reference sequence). This CDR3 contains 15 residues. After removal of 5 bases from V and 4 bases from J, the junction contained 8 bases not matched to a gene. The CDR3 DNA is TGTGCCAGCAGTCGGATCGACAGGGGGTCCTATGGCTACACCTTC. Translation gives CASSRIDRGSYGYTF.

The genes are TRBV21-1 and TRBJ2-1; the DNA was not compared with TRBD2, the D call given in the table. TRBV21-1 is a pseudogene locus. The CDR3 sequence is 16 residues long. CDR3 amino acids: CASTPSGEAGYNEQFF. CDR3 sequence (DNA): TGTGCCAGCACCCCATCGGGGGAGGCGGGCTACAATGAGCAGTTCTTC.

The chain links TRBV28 to TRBJ2-7; 12 nucleotides line up with TRBD1. The germline V gene has CDR1 MDHEN and CDR2 SYDVKM. This CDR3 region has 15 residues. J was trimmed by 6 bases and V by 5 bases; bases with no gene match: 8. The CDR3 reads CASSPGQGALVEQYF. CDR3 in DNA: TGTGCCAGCAGTCCGGGACAGGGGGCTTTGGTCGAGCAGTACTTC.

J is TRBJ2-1 and V is TRBV7-8, with D maybe TRBD2 (6 bases). The CDR3 has 14 amino acids. The ends were cut back, 8 bases at V and 4 bases at J, with 15 bases in the middle. Germline values: CDR1 SGHVS, CDR2 FQNEAQ. The DNA of the CDR3 is TGTGCCAGCGGAGGGATGACCGGTTACAATGAGCAGTTCTTC. It is translated as CASGGMTGYNEQFF.

This chain connects TRBV6-1 to TRBJ1-4; no clear D. V gave up 3 bases and J gave up 4 bases, with 9 bases separating them. Per germline, CDR1 MNHNS and CDR2 SASEGT. The CDR3 length is 14 residues. CDR3 DNA: TGTGCCAGCAGTGAGTCCATCAGTAATGAAAAACTGTTTTTT. It specifies CASSESISNEKLFF.

This sequence joins TRBV6-1 and TRBJ1-5; D might be TRBD1 (6 bases). This CDR3 is 15 amino acids long. Trimming removed 4 bases at V and 7 bases at J, with 17 bases between. In germline, CDR1 is MNHNS, CDR2 SASEGT. The CDR3 reads CASSGGGGRGQPQHF. In DNA, the CDR3 is TGTGCCAGCAGTGGAGGGGGAGGGCGGGGGCAGCCCCAGCATTTT.

V is TRBV25-1 and J is TRBJ1-4; TRBD1 is a possible D gene (6 bases). The CDR3 sequence is 15 residues long. Germline V gene lookup returns CDR1 MGHDK and CDR2 SYGVNS. The V end was cut by 0 bases, the J end by 6 bases, with 11 bases between. CDR3 loop: CASSEYRQGYEKLFF. As DNA, the CDR3 is TGTGCCAGCAGTGAATATCGGCAGGGGTATGAAAAACTGTTTTTT.

The gene calls are TRBV15 and TRBJ2-7, with D possibly matching TRBD1 (6 bases). The germline V gene encodes CDR1 LNHNV and CDR2 YYDKDF (reference sequence). Trimming shortened V by 0 bases and J by 4 bases, and 13 bases separated the two germline ends. This CDR3 contains 15 residues. This chain's CDR3 is CATSRDRRRGYEQYF. In DNA, the CDR3 is TGTGCCACCAGCAGAGATCGACGTAGGGGGTACGAGCAGTACTTC.

This clone was seen more than once but under ten times. The V call is TRBV6-1, the J call TRBJ2-3; the D is unclear. Germline lookup yields CDR1 MNHNS and CDR2 SASEGT. CDR3 length: 12 residues. V lost 6 bases, J lost 2 bases, and 6 bases lay in between. The chain's CDR3 is CASRLSTDTQYF. CDR3 DNA sequence: TGTGCCAGCAGACTATCCACAGATACGCAGTATTTT.

This clone occurred once. The rearrangement joins TRBV5-4 to TRBJ2-5; 14 nucleotides match TRBD2. The tail of the sequence fits TRBJ2-7 better, so the J call may be wrong. The length of the CDR3 is 15 residues. Germline CDR1 is SGHNT and CDR2 is YYREEE (reference sequence). CDR3 in amino acids: CASSQGLAGAYEQYF. The CDR3 DNA follows: TGTGCCAGCAGCCAGGGACTAGCGGGAGCCTACGAGCAGTACTTC.

About this clone: Its ends do not fully match the called genes, so a read error is possible. Other DNA sequences in this specimen translate into the identical CDR3. The rearrangement links TRBV5-6 to TRBJ2-5; 7 nucleotides match TRBD1. Germline-derived CDR1 and CDR2 are SGHDT and YYEEEE. The CDR3 extends over 16 amino acids. CDR3 DNA: TGTGCCAGCAGCCAGAACCAATGGACAGGTCAAGAGACCCAATACTTC. Translated: CASSQNQWTGQETQYF.

The chain carries TRBV28 and TRBJ2-7; TRBD1 agrees at 7 bases. This CDR3 contains 14 residues. With 6 bases clipped from V and 10 bases from J, the junction kept 15 bases outside the gene matches. CDR1 is MDHEN and CDR2 is SYDVKM in the germline V gene. The DNA of the CDR3 is TGTGCCAGCAGCCCTGGGACAGCTCTATCTCGTCAGTACTTC. Protein product: CASSPGTALSRQYF.

V usage is TRBV7-6 and J usage is TRBJ2-7, with D maybe TRBD1 (6 bases). From germline, CDR1 is SGHVS and CDR2 FNYEAQ. CDR3 length: 15 amino acids. Trimming pared 0 bases from V and 4 bases from J, leaving 13 bases between. CDR3 DNA sequence: TGTGCCAGCAGCTTAGCCCTTTGGCAGGGGTACGAGCAGTACTTC. Translated: CASSLALWQGYEQYF.

The rearrangement joins TRBV19 to TRBJ1-4, with D possibly TRBD1 on 6 matching bases. The CDR3 sequence is 16 residues long. Germline V gene data show CDR1 as LNHDA and CDR2 as SQIVND (reference sequence). V was clipped by 1 base and J by 2 bases, with 11 bases between them. CDR3 DNA: TGTGCCAGTAGTATAGCCACAGGGTCCACTAATGAAAAACTGTTTTTT. Amino acids: CASSIATGSTNEKLFF.

The rearrangement links TRBV7-9 to TRBJ2-1, with a tentative D call TRBD2 (6 bases). Germline CDR1 and CDR2: SEHNR and FQNEAQ (reference sequence). V lost 7 bases to trimming and J lost 0 bases, with 10 bases between them. The CDR3 runs 14 residues. The CDR3 protein is CASNGRLSYNEQFF. For the CDR3, the DNA is TGTGCCAGCAACGGGAGACTCTCCTACAATGAGCAGTTCTTC.

V is TRBV6-5 and J is TRBJ2-7; TRBD1 aligns across 7 bases. The CDR3 sequence is 14 residues long. Germline CDR1 is MNHEY and CDR2 is SVGAGI. The V gene end was trimmed by 6 bases and the J gene end by 0 bases; junction bases not matched to a gene: 5. The CDR3 reads CASRPGTDSYEQYF. Here the CDR3 DNA reads TGTGCCAGCAGACCAGGGACAGACTCCTACGAGCAGTACTTC.

The CDR3 DNA sequence: TGTGCCAGCAGCTTGCGTAGCGGGAGTACGAATGAGCAGTTCTTC. It specifies CASSLRSGSTNEQFF. The V call is TRBV5-4, the J call TRBJ2-1, with 9 bases aligning to TRBD2. Per germline, CDR1 SGHNT and CDR2 YYREEE (reference sequence). V shed 1 base, J shed 7 bases, and the junction held 6 bases outside the gene matches. This CDR3 has 15 residues.